Included here is one TCR beta chain sequence, with context. Its antigen is undetermined. Profiled with immunoSEQ multiplex PCR; TCRdb holds only in-frame clones, not every one. The sample has about 12,000 clones, about 86% seen once. Blood collection times were about day -28 and days 30, 100, 180 posttransplant. The data are from a study of T cell clonotyping in hematopoietic cell transplantation. Study results and limitations: Pathologically expanded recipient clonotypes increased progressively from day 30 to day 180 as diversity fell. No sorting was done, leaving CD4 and CD8 contributions mixed. Higher Inverse Simpson Index values in graft donor and pretransplant recipient predicted broader posttransplant TCR diversity.

V was cut by 0 bases and J by 4 bases, with 12 bases left in between. Germline lookup yields CDR1 MNHEY and CDR2 SMNVEV (reference sequence). The length of the CDR3 is 15 residues. The clonotype originates from a female patient in her thirties or forties who had an allogeneic stem cell transplant from a related donor, so T cells may come from the graft donor. Some clones in this sample may be carry-over from other donors' samples. The sample here was PBMCs, taken 100 days after allogeneic stem cell transplant. This chain links TRBV27 with TRBJ1-1; no reliable D call. CDR3 DNA sequence: TGTGCCAGCAGTTTATCGGCGGTCTGGAGCACTGAAGCTTTCTTT. It encodes CASSLSAVWSTEAFF.